This T cell receptor (beta chain) was captured by sequencing in a study of CD8 T cells in Susac syndrome. Study outcomes and limitations: It was acknowledged in the study that its TCR sequencing and HLA analysis involved a relatively small number of individuals.

The patients who served as multiple sclerosis controls were treatment-naive and had stable or active relapsing-remitting disease that fulfilled the revised McDonald criteria. TEMRA cells were FACS-enriched, with CD8+ and CD4+ T cells isolated negatively. RNA was extracted with the RNeasy kit, and a quantity of roughly 0.5 to 1 ug was reverse transcribed using random hexamers. The method of amplification for TCR beta CDR3 was immunoSEQ multiplex PCR, covering 54 Vbeta and 13 Jbeta. MiXCR was run by TCRdb on the immunoSEQ multiplex PCR reads, yielding one entry per CDR3 protein. This table holds roughly 150,000 distinct CDR3 sequences, roughly 95% found once. CDR3 length: 14 amino acids. Deletions cut 5 bases from V and 7 bases from J, with 17 bases between. Germline CDR1 reads MDHEN; CDR2 reads SYDVKM. Note on this clonotype: As yet, its antigen is unknown.

The sequenced sample was CD4+ T cells from PBMCs. The V gene is TRBV28, the J gene TRBJ2-5, with D possibly TRBD2 on 5 matching bases. The clonotype comes from a human donor with multiple sclerosis. For the CDR3, the DNA is TGTGCCAGCAGTGAGGGCGTAGGTTTGTGGACCCAGTACTTC. Its protein is CASSEGVGLWTQYF.